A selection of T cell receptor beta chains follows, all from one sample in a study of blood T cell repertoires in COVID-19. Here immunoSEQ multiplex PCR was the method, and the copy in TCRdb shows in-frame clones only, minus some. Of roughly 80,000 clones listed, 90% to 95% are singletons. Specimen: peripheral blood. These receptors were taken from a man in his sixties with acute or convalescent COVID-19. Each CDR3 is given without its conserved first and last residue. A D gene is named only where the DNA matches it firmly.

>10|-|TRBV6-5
AIGEPLYEQY
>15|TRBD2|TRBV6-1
ASSEGRTAGLAYEQY
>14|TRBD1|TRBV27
ASARQGIATNEKLF
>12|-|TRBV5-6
ASSLGQANYGYT
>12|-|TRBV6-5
ASSYGGGVSPLH
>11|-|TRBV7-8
ASSLVGGETQY
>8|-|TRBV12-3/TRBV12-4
ASSLPDSP
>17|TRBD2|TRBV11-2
ASSLDEGSGRWNYNEQF
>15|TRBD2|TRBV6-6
ASSPMGGIGTAGELF
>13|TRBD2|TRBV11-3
ASSSRTSGRYEQY
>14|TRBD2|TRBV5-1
ASSLAGGPAGETQY
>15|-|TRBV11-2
ASSLGPDSPATDTQY
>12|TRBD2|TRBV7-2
ASSRSGTSYEQY
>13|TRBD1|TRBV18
ASSRPGTDSYEQY
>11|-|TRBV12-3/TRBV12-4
ASSLASRSPQH
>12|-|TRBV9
ASSVHGEDTEAF
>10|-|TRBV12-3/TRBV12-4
ASSPGTAGYT
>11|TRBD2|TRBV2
ASSERLADEQY
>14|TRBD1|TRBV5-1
ASSLGPGQGAREQY
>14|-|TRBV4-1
ASSQEGGQVPGELF
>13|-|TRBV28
ASDPNNRAGAGYT
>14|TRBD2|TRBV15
ATSRGFSGSSYEQY
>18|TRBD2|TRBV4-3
ASSQGARASGRASYNEQF
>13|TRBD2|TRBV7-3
ASSSGGGPTETQY
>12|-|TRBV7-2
ASSSESSYNEQF
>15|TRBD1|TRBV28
ASSFLTGEMSNQPQH
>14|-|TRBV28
ASSLRQIVNTGELF